This T cell receptor beta chain is from a study of blood T cell repertoires in COVID-19. Study background: PBMCs, B-cell-depleted T cells, or T cells were the source of the cDNA or gDNA that made up the material.

V gave up 4 bases and J gave up 7 bases; unmatched junction bases: 9. The CDR3 extends over 14 amino acids. Germline CDR1 is SGHRS and CDR2 is YFSETQ. Original analysis: The authors estimated nucleated cell counts from reference gene primer amplification. Data came from immunoSEQ multiplex PCR; TCRdb stores just in-frame clones and leaves some out. D and trimming come from the DNA, and the V and J calls and clone size come from that table. Here the sample spans over 150,000 clones, around 95% being singletons. The gene calls are TRBV5-1 and TRBJ2-7; 9 positions match TRBD2. The sequence was obtained from a man under 40 with COVID-19, enrolled during active disease. What was sequenced was peripheral blood. For the CDR3, the DNA is TGCGCCAGCAGCGGACCGCGGGGGGGCGGGGAGCAGTACTTC. Translated: CASSGPRGGGEQYF.